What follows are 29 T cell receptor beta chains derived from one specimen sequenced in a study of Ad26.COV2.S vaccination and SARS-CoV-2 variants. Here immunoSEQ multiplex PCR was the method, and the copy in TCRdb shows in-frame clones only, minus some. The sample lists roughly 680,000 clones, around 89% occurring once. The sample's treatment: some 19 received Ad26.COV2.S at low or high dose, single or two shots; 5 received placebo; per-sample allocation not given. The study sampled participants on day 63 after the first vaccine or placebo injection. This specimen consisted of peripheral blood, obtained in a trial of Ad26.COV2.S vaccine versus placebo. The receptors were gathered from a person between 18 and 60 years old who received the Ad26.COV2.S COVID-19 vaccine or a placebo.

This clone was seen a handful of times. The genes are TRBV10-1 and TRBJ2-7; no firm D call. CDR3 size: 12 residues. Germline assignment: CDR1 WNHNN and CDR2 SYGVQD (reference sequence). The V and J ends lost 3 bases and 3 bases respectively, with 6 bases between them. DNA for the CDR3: TGCGCCAGCAGTGACAACCTCTACGAGCAGTACTTC. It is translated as CASSDNLYEQYF.

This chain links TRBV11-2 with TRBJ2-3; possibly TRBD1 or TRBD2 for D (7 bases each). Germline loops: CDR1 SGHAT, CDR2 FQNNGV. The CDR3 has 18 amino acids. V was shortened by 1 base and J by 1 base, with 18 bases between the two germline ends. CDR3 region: CASSLVPGGALGTDTQYF. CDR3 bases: TGTGCCAGCAGCTTAGTACCAGGGGGGGCCCTGGGCACAGATACGCAGTATTTT.

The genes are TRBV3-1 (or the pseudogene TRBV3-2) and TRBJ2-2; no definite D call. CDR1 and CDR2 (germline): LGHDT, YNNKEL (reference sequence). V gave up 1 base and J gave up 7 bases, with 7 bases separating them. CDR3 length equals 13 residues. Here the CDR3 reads CASSQGADGELFF. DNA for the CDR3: TGTGCCAGCAGCCAAGGCGCGGACGGGGAGCTGTTTTTT.

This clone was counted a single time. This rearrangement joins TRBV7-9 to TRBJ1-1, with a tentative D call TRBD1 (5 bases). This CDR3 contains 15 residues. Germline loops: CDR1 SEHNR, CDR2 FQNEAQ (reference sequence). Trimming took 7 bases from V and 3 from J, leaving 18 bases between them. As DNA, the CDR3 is TGTGCCAGCACCGCATTCGGGGGTTGGGACACTGAAGCTTTCTTT. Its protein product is CASTAFGGWDTEAFF. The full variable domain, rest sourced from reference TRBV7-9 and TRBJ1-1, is DTGVSQNPRHKITKRGQNVTFRCDPISEHNRLYWYRQTLGQGPEFLTYFQNEAQLEKSRLLSDRFSAERPKGSFSTLEIQRTEQGDSAMYLCASTAFGGWDTEAFFGQGTRLTVV.

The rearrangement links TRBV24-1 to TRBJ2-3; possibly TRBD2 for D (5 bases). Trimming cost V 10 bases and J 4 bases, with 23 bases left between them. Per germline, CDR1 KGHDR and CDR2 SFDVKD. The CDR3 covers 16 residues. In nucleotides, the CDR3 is TGTGCCACAGCGGAGAAGGCGGCCCTCGGGGCAGATACGCAGTATTTT. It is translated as CATAEKAALGADTQYF.

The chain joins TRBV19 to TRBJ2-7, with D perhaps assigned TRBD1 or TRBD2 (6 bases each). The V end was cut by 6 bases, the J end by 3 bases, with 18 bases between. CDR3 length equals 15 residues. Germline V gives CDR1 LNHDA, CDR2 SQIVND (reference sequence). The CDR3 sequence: CASRPSQGRYYEQYF. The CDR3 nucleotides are TGTGCCAGTAGGCCGAGCCAGGGGAGGTACTACGAGCAGTACTTC.

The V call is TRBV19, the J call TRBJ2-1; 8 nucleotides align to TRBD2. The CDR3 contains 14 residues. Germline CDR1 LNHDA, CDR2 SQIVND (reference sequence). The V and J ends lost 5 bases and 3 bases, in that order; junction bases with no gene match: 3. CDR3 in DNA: TGTGCCAGTAGTCGGCTAGCGGGCTACAATGAGCAGTTCTTC. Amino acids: CASSRLAGYNEQFF.

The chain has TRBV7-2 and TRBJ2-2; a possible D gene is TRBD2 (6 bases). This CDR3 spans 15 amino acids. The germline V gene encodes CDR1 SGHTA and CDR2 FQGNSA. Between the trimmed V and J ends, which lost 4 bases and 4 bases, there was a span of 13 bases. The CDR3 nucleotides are TGTGCCAGCAGCTCCCCTCCTAGCGCCACCGGGGAGCTGTTTTTT. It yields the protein CASSSPPSATGELFF.

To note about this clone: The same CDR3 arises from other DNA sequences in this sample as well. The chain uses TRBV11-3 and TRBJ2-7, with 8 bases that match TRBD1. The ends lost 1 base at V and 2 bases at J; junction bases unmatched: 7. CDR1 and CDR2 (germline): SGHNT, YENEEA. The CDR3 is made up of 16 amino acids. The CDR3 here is CASSLGAGTGPYEQYF. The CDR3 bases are TGTGCCAGCAGCTTAGGGGCAGGGACAGGCCCCTACGAGCAGTACTTC.

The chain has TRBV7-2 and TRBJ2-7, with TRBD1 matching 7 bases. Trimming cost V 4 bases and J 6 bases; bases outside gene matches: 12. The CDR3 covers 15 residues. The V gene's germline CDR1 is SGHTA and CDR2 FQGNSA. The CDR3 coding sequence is TGTGCCAGCAGCTCTGGGACAGTGAGGACCCGCGAGCAGTACTTC. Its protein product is CASSSGTVRTREQYF.

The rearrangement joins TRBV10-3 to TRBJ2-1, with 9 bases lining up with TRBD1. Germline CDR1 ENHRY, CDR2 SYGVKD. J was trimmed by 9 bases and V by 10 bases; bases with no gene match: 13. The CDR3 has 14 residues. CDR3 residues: CATSPGQGISEQFF. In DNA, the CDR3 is TGTGCCACTTCGCCGGGACAGGGTATTAGTGAGCAGTTCTTC.

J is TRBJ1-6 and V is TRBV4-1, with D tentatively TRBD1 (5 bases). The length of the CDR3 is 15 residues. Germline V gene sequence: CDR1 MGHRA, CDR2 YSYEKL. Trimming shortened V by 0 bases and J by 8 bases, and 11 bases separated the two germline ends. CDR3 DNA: TGCGCCAGCAGCCAAGATCAGGGTACCTATTCACCCCTCCACTTT. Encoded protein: CASSQDQGTYSPLHF.

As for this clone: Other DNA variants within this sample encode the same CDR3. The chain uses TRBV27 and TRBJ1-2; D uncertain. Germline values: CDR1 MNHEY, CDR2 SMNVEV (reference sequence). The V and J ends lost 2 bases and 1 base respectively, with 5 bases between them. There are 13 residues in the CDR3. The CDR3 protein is CASSLNSNYGYTF. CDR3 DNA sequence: TGTGCCAGCAGTTTAAACAGTAACTATGGCTACACCTTC.

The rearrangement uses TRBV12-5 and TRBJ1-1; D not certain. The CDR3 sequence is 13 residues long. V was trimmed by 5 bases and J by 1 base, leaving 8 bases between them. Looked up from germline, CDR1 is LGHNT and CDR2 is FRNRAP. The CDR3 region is CASGVGPNTEAFF. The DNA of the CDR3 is TGTGCTAGTGGTGTCGGACCGAACACTGAAGCTTTCTTT.

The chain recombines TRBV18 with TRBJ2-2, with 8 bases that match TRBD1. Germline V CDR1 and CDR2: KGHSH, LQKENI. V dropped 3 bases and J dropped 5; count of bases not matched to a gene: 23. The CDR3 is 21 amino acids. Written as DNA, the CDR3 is TGTGCCAGCTCACCGCTCCCCTTAGTGCTTTGGGGACAGGTTTCGACCGGGGAGCTGTTTTTT. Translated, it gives CASSPLPLVLWGQVSTGELFF.

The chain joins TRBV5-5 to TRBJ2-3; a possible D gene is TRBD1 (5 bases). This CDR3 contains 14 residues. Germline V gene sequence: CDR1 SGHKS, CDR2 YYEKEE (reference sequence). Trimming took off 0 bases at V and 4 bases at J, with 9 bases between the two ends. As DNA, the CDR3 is TGTGCCAGCAGCTTGGGGGGCTGGGCAGATACGCAGTATTTT. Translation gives CASSLGGWADTQYF.

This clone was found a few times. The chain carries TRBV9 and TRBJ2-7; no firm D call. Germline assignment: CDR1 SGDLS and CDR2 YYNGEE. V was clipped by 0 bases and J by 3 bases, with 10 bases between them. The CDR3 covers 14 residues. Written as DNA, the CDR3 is TGTGCCAGCAGCGTAGGGGGTTATAGCTACGAGCAGTACTTC. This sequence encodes CASSVGGYSYEQYF.

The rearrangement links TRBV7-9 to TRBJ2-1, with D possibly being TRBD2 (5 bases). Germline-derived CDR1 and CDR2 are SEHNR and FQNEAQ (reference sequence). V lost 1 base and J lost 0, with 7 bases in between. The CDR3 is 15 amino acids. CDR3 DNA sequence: TGTGCCAGCAGCTTAGTGAGGGCCTCCTACAATGAGCAGTTCTTC. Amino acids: CASSLVRASYNEQFF.

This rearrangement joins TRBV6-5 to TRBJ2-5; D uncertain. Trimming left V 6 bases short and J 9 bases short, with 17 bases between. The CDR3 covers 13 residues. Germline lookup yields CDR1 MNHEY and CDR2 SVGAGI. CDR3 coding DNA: TGTGCCAGCAGCCACCAGCAGGTTGGGGCCCAGTACTTC. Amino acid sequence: CASSHQQVGAQYF.

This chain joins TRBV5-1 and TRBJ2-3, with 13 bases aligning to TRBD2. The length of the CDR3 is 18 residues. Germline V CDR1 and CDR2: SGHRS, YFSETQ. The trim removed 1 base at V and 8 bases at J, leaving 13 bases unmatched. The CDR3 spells CASSLPLGLAGSHVTQYF. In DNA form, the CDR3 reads TGCGCCAGCAGCTTGCCCCTGGGACTAGCGGGGTCTCATGTTACGCAGTATTTT.

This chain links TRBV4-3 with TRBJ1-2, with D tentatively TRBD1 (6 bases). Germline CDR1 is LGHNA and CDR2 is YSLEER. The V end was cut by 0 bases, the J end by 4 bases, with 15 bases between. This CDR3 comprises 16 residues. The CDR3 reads CASSQDRDLGAYGYTF. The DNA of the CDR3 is TGCGCCAGCAGCCAAGATCGTGACCTGGGGGCCTATGGCTACACCTTC.

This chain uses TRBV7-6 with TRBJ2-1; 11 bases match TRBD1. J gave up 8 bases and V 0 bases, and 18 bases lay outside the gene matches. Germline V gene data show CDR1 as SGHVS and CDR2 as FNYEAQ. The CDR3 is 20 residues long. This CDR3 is CASSLAPPSSGTGGGDEQFF. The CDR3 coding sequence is TGTGCCAGCAGCTTAGCTCCCCCCTCTTCCGGGACAGGGGGTGGGGATGAGCAGTTCTTC.

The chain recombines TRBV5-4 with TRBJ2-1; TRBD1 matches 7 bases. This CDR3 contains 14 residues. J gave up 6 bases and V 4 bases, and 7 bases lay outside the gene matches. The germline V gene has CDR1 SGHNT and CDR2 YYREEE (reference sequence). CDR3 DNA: TGTGCCAGCAGCATACCCCGGGACAGCAATGAGCAGTTCTTC. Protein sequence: CASSIPRDSNEQFF.

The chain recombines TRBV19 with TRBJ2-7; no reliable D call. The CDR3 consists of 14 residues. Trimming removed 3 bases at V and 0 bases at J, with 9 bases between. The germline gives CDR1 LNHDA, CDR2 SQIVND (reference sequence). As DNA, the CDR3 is TGTGCCAGTAGTATTGGGTACGGCTCCTACGAGCAGTACTTC. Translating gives CASSIGYGSYEQYF.

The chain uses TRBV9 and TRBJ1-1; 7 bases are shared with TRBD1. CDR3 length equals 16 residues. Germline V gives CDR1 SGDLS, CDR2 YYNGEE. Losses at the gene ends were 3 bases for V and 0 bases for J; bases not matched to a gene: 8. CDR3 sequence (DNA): TGTGCCAGCAGCGCCACCCCGGGACAGATGAACACTGAAGCTTTCTTT. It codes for CASSATPGQMNTEAFF.

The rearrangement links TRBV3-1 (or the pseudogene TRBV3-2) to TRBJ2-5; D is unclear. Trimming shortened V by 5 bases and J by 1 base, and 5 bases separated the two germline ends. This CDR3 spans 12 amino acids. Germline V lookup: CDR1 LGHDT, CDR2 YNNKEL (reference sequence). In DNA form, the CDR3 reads TGTGCCAGCAGCTTTCTCCAAGAGACCCAGTACTTC. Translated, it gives CASSFLQETQYF.

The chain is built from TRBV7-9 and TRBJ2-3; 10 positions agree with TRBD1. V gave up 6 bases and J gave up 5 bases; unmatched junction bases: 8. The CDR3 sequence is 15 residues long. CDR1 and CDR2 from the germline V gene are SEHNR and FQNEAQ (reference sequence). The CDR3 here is CASRTGTGVLDTQYF. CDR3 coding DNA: TGTGCCAGCAGAACCGGGACAGGGGTCCTAGATACGCAGTATTTT.

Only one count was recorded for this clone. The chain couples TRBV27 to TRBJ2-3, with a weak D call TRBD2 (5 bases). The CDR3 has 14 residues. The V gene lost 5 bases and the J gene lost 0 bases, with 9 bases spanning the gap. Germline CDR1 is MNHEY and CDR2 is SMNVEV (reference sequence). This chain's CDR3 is CASSHRDSTDTQYF. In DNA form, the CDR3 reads TGTGCCAGCAGTCACCGGGATAGCACAGATACGCAGTATTTT.

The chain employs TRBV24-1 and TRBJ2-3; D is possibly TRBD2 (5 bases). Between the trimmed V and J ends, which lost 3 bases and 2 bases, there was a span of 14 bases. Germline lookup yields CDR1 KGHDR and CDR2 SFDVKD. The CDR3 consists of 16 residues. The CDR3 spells CATSDPRTGNTDTQYF. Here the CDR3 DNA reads TGTGCCACCAGTGATCCCCGGACGGGGAACACAGATACGCAGTATTTT.